The next 28 T cell receptor beta chains were all read from a single sample in a study of T cell responses to AZD1222 COVID-19 vaccine. The table came from immunoSEQ multiplex PCR; TCRdb's copy has only in-frame clones and leaves some out. The sample includes approximately 170,000 clones, more than 80% of them seen just once. Sequenced here: peripheral blood, sampled on day 0 of AZD1222 vaccination. The receptors were sampled from an adult in good health.

This chain connects TRBV6-2 or TRBV6-3 to TRBJ1-4; no definite D call. V was cut by 5 bases and J by 8 bases, with 9 bases left in between. The CDR3 totals 12 residues. CDR1 and CDR2 (germline): MNHEY, SVGEGT. CDR3 protein: CASSRNSEKLFF. The CDR3 DNA reads TGTGCCAGCAGTCGGAACAGCGAAAAACTGTTTTTT.

This clone was seen once. V gene TRBV4-2 combines with J gene TRBJ1-4, with 7 bases identical to TRBD1. Germline trimming cut 1 base from V and 14 bases from J; bases unmatched to any gene: 10. Germline V gene sequence: CDR1 LGHNA, CDR2 YNFKEQ. This CDR3 has 14 amino acids. The CDR3 coding sequence is TGTGCCAGCAGCCAAGGTCTTAGGGGGACAGATCTGTTTTTT. It specifies CASSQGLRGTDLFF.

The genes are TRBV25-1 and TRBJ1-1, with D possibly matching TRBD1 (6 bases). This CDR3 comprises 15 residues. Trimming removed 4 bases at V and 1 base at J, with 13 bases between. CDR1 is MGHDK, CDR2 SYGVNS, per germline. This CDR3 is CASSGWTESNTEAFF. The CDR3 nucleotides are TGTGCCAGCAGTGGTTGGACAGAGTCGAACACTGAAGCTTTCTTT.

J is TRBJ1-5 and V is TRBV15, with 7 positions matching TRBD1. This CDR3 comprises 16 residues. CDR1 is LNHNV and CDR2 is YYDKDF in the germline V gene (reference sequence). V shed 0 bases, J shed 1 base, and the junction held 3 bases outside the gene matches. The CDR3 region has the DNA TGTGCCACCAGCAGAGAAGGGGGCAAAAGCAATCAGCCCCAGCATTTT. It is translated as CATSREGGKSNQPQHF.

This chain uses TRBV2 with TRBJ2-3, with D hard to call. The CDR3 runs to 13 residues. Germline V gene data show CDR1 as SNHLY and CDR2 as FYNNEI. V lost 6 bases to trimming and J lost 5 bases, with 12 bases between them. CDR3 protein: CASSVEGKDTQYF. The DNA for the CDR3 is TGTGCCAGCAGCGTCGAAGGCAAAGATACGCAGTATTTT.

This clone was seen just once. The chain links TRBV5-1 to TRBJ1-4, with a tentative D call TRBD1 (6 bases). This CDR3 spans 15 amino acids. Germline V gives CDR1 SGHRS, CDR2 YFSETQ. Trimming took off 0 bases at V and 3 bases at J, with 9 bases between the two ends. CDR3: CASSLDRDSNEKLFF. Written as DNA, the CDR3 is TGCGCCAGCAGCTTGGACAGGGACTCTAATGAAAAACTGTTTTTT.

The chain couples TRBV28 to TRBJ2-7, with D perhaps matching TRBD1 or TRBD2 (5 bases each). The CDR3 runs 14 residues. Trimming removed 6 bases from V and 2 bases from J, with 14 bases in between. The germline gives CDR1 MDHEN, CDR2 SYDVKM. CDR3 coding DNA: TGTGCCAGCAGGCCGGGGACGGCTACCTACGAGCAGTACTTC. Translated: CASRPGTATYEQYF.

This clone appeared a single time. The chain links TRBV28 to TRBJ2-7, with D perhaps matching TRBD2 (7 bases). Germline CDR1 reads MDHEN; CDR2 reads SYDVKM. The V gene lost 6 bases and the J gene lost 4 bases, with 19 bases spanning the gap. The CDR3 is made up of 15 amino acids. The CDR3 region has the DNA TGTGCCAGCAGGACTACGGGGGGACAACTATACGAGCAGTACTTC. This codes for CASRTTGGQLYEQYF.

V is TRBV6-5 and J is TRBJ1-1; D is unclear. The CDR3 spans 13 residues. Deletions cut 2 bases from V and 4 bases from J, with 8 bases between. Germline V gives CDR1 MNHEY, CDR2 SVGAGI. CDR3 region: CASSYGQSTEAFF. CDR3 in DNA: TGTGCCAGCAGTTACGGGCAGAGCACTGAAGCTTTCTTT.

V and J are TRBV7-2 and TRBJ2-3; the match to TRBD2 covers 11 bases. CDR1 SGHTA and CDR2 FQGNSA come from the germline V gene. This CDR3 has 18 residues. V gave up 4 bases and J gave up 6 bases; unmatched junction bases: 15. The CDR3: CASSSEESSGGAVDTQYF. CDR3 DNA: TGTGCCAGCAGCTCCGAAGAAAGTAGCGGGGGGGCTGTGGATACGCAGTATTTT.

This chain connects TRBV29-1 to TRBJ2-1; possibly TRBD1 for D (6 bases). Germline CDR1 and CDR2: SQVTM and ANQGSEA. The CDR3 totals 14 residues. V was trimmed by 6 bases and J by 5 bases, leaving 17 bases between them. The CDR3 DNA follows: TGCAGCGTATCGCAGTTGGGGGCAGACAATGAGCAGTTCTTC. The encoded protein is CSVSQLGADNEQFF.

The chain combines TRBV19 with TRBJ1-2, with D maybe TRBD1 (6 bases). Trimming pared 10 bases from V and 5 bases from J, leaving 17 bases between. Germline V gene sequence: CDR1 LNHDA, CDR2 SQIVND (reference sequence). The CDR3 runs to 13 residues. CDR3 region: CATTRDMRYGYTF. In nucleotides, the CDR3 is TGTGCCACCACCCGGGACATGAGATATGGCTACACCTTC.

This clone has a handful of counts. This rearrangement joins TRBV10-3 to TRBJ2-2; TRBD1 matches at 8 bases. Germline trimming cut 2 bases from V and 4 bases from J; bases unmatched to any gene: 6. The CDR3 is made up of 16 amino acids. CDR1 and CDR2 from the germline V gene are ENHRY and SYGVKD. Written as DNA, the CDR3 is TGTGCCATCAGTGAGGCCAGGACAGGGTTCACCGGGGAGCTGTTTTTT. It specifies CAISEARTGFTGELFF.

The chain is built from TRBV3-1 (or the pseudogene TRBV3-2) and TRBJ2-3, with 8 nucleotides matching TRBD2. The CDR3 sequence is 18 residues long. Germline lookup yields CDR1 LGHDT and CDR2 YNNKEL (reference sequence). The trim removed 4 bases at V and 1 base at J, leaving 13 bases unmatched. In DNA form, the CDR3 reads TGTGCCAGCAGCCTTCACCCGGGAGGTAGCGGGGGCACAGATACGCAGTATTTT. This translates into CASSLHPGGSGGTDTQYF.

The chain uses TRBV5-4 and TRBJ2-3; D is possibly TRBD2 (5 bases). The CDR3 is 17 amino acids. The ends were cut back, 0 bases at V and 4 bases at J, with 18 bases in the middle. Germline CDR1 SGHNT, CDR2 YYREEE (reference sequence). CDR3 bases: TGTGCCAGCAGCTTGGGGTTAGAGGGCTTGAACGCAGATACGCAGTATTTT. Translated: CASSLGLEGLNADTQYF.

This chain uses TRBV7-3 with TRBJ2-3, with a possible D match to TRBD2 (6 bases). This CDR3 contains 15 residues. V was clipped by 4 bases and J by 6 bases, with 17 bases between them. CDR1 and CDR2 from the germline V gene are SGHTA and FQGTGA. CDR3 sequence: CASSYYGAGVDTQYF. For the CDR3, the DNA is TGTGCCAGCAGCTACTACGGAGCGGGCGTCGATACGCAGTATTTT.

The chain carries TRBV3-1 (or the pseudogene TRBV3-2) and TRBJ1-2, with 8 bases identical to TRBD1. The CDR3 consists of 14 residues. The V segment lost 0 bases and the J segment 8 bases; nucleotides outside the gene matches: 5. Germline V gives CDR1 LGHDT, CDR2 YNNKEL (reference sequence). The CDR3 spells CASSQDYRGGGYTF. The CDR3 DNA reads TGTGCCAGCAGCCAAGATTACAGGGGGGGCGGCTACACCTTC.

Points on this clone: In the same sample, other DNA sequences code for this CDR3. V and J are TRBV13 and TRBJ2-7; TRBD2 agrees at 7 bases. This CDR3 region has 14 residues. V gave up 5 bases and J gave up 3 bases; unmatched junction bases: 7. CDR1 PRHDT and CDR2 FYEKMQ come from the germline V gene (reference sequence). The CDR3: CASSLPGGSYEQYF. The CDR3 DNA sequence: TGTGCCAGCAGCCTGCCCGGGGGGAGCTACGAGCAGTACTTC.

J is TRBJ2-2 and V is TRBV19, with 8 bases that match TRBD1. CDR3 size: 15 residues. Losses at the gene ends were 4 bases for V and 7 bases for J; bases not matched to a gene: 8. Germline loops: CDR1 LNHDA, CDR2 SQIVND (reference sequence). CDR3 residues: CASSKRTGYNGELFF. In DNA, the CDR3 is TGTGCCAGTAGTAAACGGACAGGGTATAACGGGGAGCTGTTTTTT. The full variable domain, in which reference TRBV19 and TRBJ2-2 provide the parts outside the CDR3, is DGGITQSPKYLFRKEGQNVTLSCEQNLNHDAMYWYRQDPGQGLRLIYYSQIVNDFQKGDIAEGYSVSREKKESFPLTVTSAQKNPTAFYLCASSKRTGYNGELFFGEGSRLTVL.

The rearrangement joins TRBV2 to TRBJ1-1, with D unresolved. The V gene lost 6 bases and the J gene lost 0 bases, with 14 bases spanning the gap. This CDR3 comprises 15 residues. Germline CDR1 is SNHLY and CDR2 is FYNNEI. The chain's CDR3 is CASSRTERVNTEAFF. The DNA for the CDR3 is TGTGCCAGCAGCCGGACGGAGCGAGTGAACACTGAAGCTTTCTTT. Full variable domain (missing parts from reference TRBV2 and TRBJ1-1): EPEVTQTPSHQVTQMGQEVILRCVPISNHLYFYWYRQILGQKVEFLVSFYNNEISEKSEIFDDQFSVERPDGSNFTLKIRSTKLEDSAMYFCASSRTERVNTEAFFGQGTRLTVV.

The chain is built from TRBV28 and TRBJ2-7; 7 nucleotides match TRBD1. Per germline, CDR1 MDHEN and CDR2 SYDVKM. The junction had 13 bases not matched to a gene; V was cut back by 7 bases and J by 1 base. The CDR3 runs 16 residues. The chain's CDR3 is CASTGTAEFISYEQYF. CDR3 DNA: TGTGCCAGCACCGGGACAGCTGAATTCATTTCCTACGAGCAGTACTTC.

This clone has more than one count but fewer than ten. The junction departs from the called germline gene at one end, perhaps through a read error. The V call is TRBV5-6, the J call TRBJ2-1; the match to TRBD2 covers 11 bases. The CDR3 consists of 15 residues. The V gene's germline CDR1 is SGHDT and CDR2 YYEEEE. DNA for the CDR3: TGTGCCAGCAGCCCGGCGGGGCGCCTAGCGGGGGGAGGGCTCTTC. Its protein is CASSPAGRLAGGGLF.

This clone was seen once. The rearrangement joins TRBV3-1 (or the pseudogene TRBV3-2) to TRBJ2-1, with D possibly being TRBD1 (6 bases). Between the trimmed V and J ends, which lost 7 bases and 3 bases, there was a span of 13 bases. From germline, CDR1 is LGHDT and CDR2 YNNKEL (reference sequence). This CDR3 is 14 amino acids long. Written as DNA, the CDR3 is TGTGCCAGCACCCAGGGGATTAACTACAATGAGCAGTTCTTC. Protein product: CASTQGINYNEQFF.

V usage is TRBV11-2 and J usage is TRBJ2-6, with D maybe TRBD1 (6 bases). The CDR3 covers 18 residues. The germline gives CDR1 SGHAT, CDR2 FQNNGV. V was shortened by 2 bases and J by 2 bases, with 16 bases between the two germline ends. CDR3 loop: CASSLTAPGAAGANVLTF. CDR3 nucleotide sequence: TGTGCCAGCAGCTTAACGGCGCCAGGGGCTGCTGGGGCCAACGTCCTGACTTTC.

This sequence joins TRBV13 and TRBJ2-7, with a possible D match to TRBD2 (6 bases). This CDR3 has 14 amino acids. Trimming took 0 bases from V and 2 from J, leaving 8 bases between them. Germline V gene data show CDR1 as PRHDT and CDR2 as FYEKMQ (reference sequence). The CDR3 coding sequence is TGTGCCAGCAGCTTAGGCGGGGGAACCTACGAGCAGTACTTC. Encoded protein: CASSLGGGTYEQYF. The full variable domain, in which reference TRBV13 and TRBJ2-7 provide the parts outside the CDR3, is AAGVIQSPRHLIKEKRETATLKCYPIPRHDTVYWYQQGPGQDPQFLISFYEKMQSDKGSIPDRFSAQQFSDYHSELNMSSLELGDSALYFCASSLGGGTYEQYFGPGTRLTVT.

V gene TRBV15 combines with J gene TRBJ1-3; D not certain. CDR1 is LNHNV, CDR2 YYDKDF, per germline (reference sequence). The V end lost 0 bases, the J end lost 5 bases, and 5 bases lay between the germline ends. This CDR3 is built from 13 residues. In DNA, the CDR3 is TGTGCCACCAGCAGAGATGGTCGAAACACCATATATTTT. Its translation: CATSRDGRNTIYF.

V gene TRBV6-4 combines with J gene TRBJ2-7; 9 nucleotides match TRBD2. The CDR3 consists of 15 residues. V trimming: 6 bases; J trimming: 4 bases; junction bases outside the gene matches: 10. The germline V gene encodes CDR1 MRHNA and CDR2 SNTAGT. The CDR3 is CASRRLGGGVYEQYF. CDR3 nucleotide sequence: TGTGCCAGCAGACGACTGGGCGGGGGGGTGTACGAGCAGTACTTC.

V gene TRBV7-2 combines with J gene TRBJ1-3; no definite D call. Germline loops: CDR1 SGHTA, CDR2 FQGNSA. The CDR3 extends over 14 amino acids. Trimming removed 5 bases at V and 4 bases at J, with 12 bases between. The DNA for the CDR3 is TGTGCCAGCAGCCAGCCCCCGGGAGGAAACACCATATATTTT. Amino acid sequence: CASSQPPGGNTIYF.